Below, 2 T cell receptor beta chains from the same sample are listed, as sequenced in a study of T cell responses to AZD1222 COVID-19 vaccine (dated by TCRdb to the early 2020s). The time point tag for this specimen amounts to: baseline before first vaccination. Library preparation was by the immunoSEQ multiplex PCR assay. TCRdb obtained this table from immuneACCESS and retained in-frame rearrangements with V and J assigned. These tables miss some clones; where compared with another copy, unresolved V genes account for less than half of the shortfall, and the remainder is unexplained. In this sample the table shows 150,000 to 200,000 clones, 85% to 90% of which occur a single time. 6% to 8.5% of the sample rests with the top ten. The sample consisted of peripheral blood, taken on day 0 of AZD1222 vaccination. All receptors come from an adult in good health.

This chain uses TRBV2 with TRBJ1-5; no clear D gene. This CDR3 region has 13 residues. V was shortened by 6 bases and J by 1 base, with 7 bases between the two germline ends. Looked up from germline, CDR1 is SNHLY and CDR2 is FYNNEI. CDR3: CASRLESNQPQHF. CDR3 DNA sequence: TGTGCCAGCAGGTTGGAAAGCAATCAGCCCCAGCATTTT.

The chain carries TRBV5-1 and TRBJ2-5; TRBD2 matches 11 bases. CDR3 length equals 18 residues. Trimming cost V 1 base and J 0 bases; bases outside gene matches: 8. Germline V gene sequence: CDR1 SGHRS, CDR2 YFSETQ. CDR3 amino acids: CASSLSLAGGVYQETQYF. In DNA, the CDR3 is TGCGCCAGCAGCTTGAGTCTAGCGGGGGGTGTATACCAAGAGACCCAGTACTTC.